A selection of T cell receptor beta chains follows, all from one sample in a study of beta chain features in type 1 diabetes. Sequencing used immunoSEQ multiplex PCR; TCRdb keeps in-frame clones, though not all of them. The sample has 900,000 or so clones, 17% seen once. The sample was naive CD4+ T cells from blood. The receptors here all came from a woman aged 18 to 35 in good health. Both conserved end residues are part of each CDR3. The D gene is left open where the match is weak. The size entry is marked missing in some rows and otherwise reads once, few, many or a size class.

clone_size	v_call	j_call	d_call	cdr3_nt	cdr3_aa
few	TRBV11-3	TRBJ2-1	TRBD1	TGTGCCAGCAGCCGACAGGGGGGTGAGCAGTTCTTC	CASSRQGGEQFF
many	TRBV4-3	TRBJ1-5	-	TGCGCCAGCAGCCAAAGTGCATATAGCAATCAGCCCCAGCATTTT	CASSQSAYSNQPQHF
-	TRBV5-4	TRBJ1-1	TRBD1	TGTGCCAGCAGCTGGGGGACAGGGGACACTGAAGCTTTCTTT	CASSWGTGDTEAFF
-	TRBV19	TRBJ2-2	TRBD2	TGTGCCAGTACAACCGGGACTAGCGGAGTCCGGAACACCGGGGAGCTGTTTTTT	CASTTGTSGVRNTGELFF
-	TRBV5-1	TRBJ2-3	TRBD1	TGCGCCAGCAGCCAAGTCCGGGACAGGGGGAACGATACGCAGTATTTT	CASSQVRDRGNDTQYF
-	TRBV7-9	TRBJ2-7	TRBD1	TGTGCCAGCAGCTTAAGGACAGGGAACGAGCAGTACTTC	CASSLRTGNEQYF
-	TRBV5-4	TRBJ2-2	TRBD2	TGTGCCAGCAGCCCAGAGGAGCGGGGGTCGAACACCGGGGAGCTGTTTTTT	CASSPEERGSNTGELFF
-	TRBV9	TRBJ2-5	TRBD1	TGTGCCAGCAGCGCCTCGGGACAGGGCTTAGAGACCCAGTACTTC	CASSASGQGLETQYF
few	TRBV2	TRBJ2-2	-	TGTGCCAGCAGCGCAAGTCAGGGTGTCACCGGGGAGCTGTTTTTT	CASSASQGVTGELFF
-	TRBV20-1	TRBJ1-2	-	TGCAGTACGAAAGCGGATGGCTACACCTTC	CSTKADGYTF
-	TRBV5-6	TRBJ2-7	TRBD2	TGTGCCAGCAGCCGCGGTGCCGCGGGAGCCTACGAGCAGTACTTC	CASSRGAAGAYEQYF
-	TRBV7-2	TRBJ1-5	-	TGTGCCAGCAGCTTAACAAACAATCAGCCCCAGCATTTT	CASSLTNNQPQHF
few	TRBV25-1	TRBJ2-3	TRBD1	TGTGCCAGCAGCGACAGGGTGCTAGATACGCAGTATTTT	CASSDRVLDTQYF
-	TRBV2	TRBJ2-7	TRBD1	TGTGCCAGCAGTGGCCGGGACAGCTACTACGAGCAGTACTTC	CASSGRDSYYEQYF
few	TRBV7-9	TRBJ2-5	-	TGTGCCAGCAGCTTAGGAAATACGGGAGAGACCCAGTACTTC	CASSLGNTGETQYF
few	TRBV4-2	TRBJ1-2	TRBD1	TGTGCCAGCAGCCAAGCCGGGACAGGCGTCTATGGCTACACCTTC	CASSQAGTGVYGYTF
-	TRBV19	TRBJ1-2	TRBD1	TGTGCCAGTAGTATTCCCCAGGACAGGGCGACCTACACCTTC	CASSIPQDRATYTF
few	TRBV10-3	TRBJ1-1	TRBD1	TGTGCCATCAGGGGACAGGTTGGGAACACTGAAGCTTTCTTT	CAIRGQVGNTEAFF
-	TRBV10-3	TRBJ2-7	TRBD1	TGTGCCATCCATGAACAGGGGAGAGGGGCCTCCGAGCAGTACTTC	CAIHEQGRGASEQYF
-	TRBV15	TRBJ1-5	-	TGTGCCACCAGCAGAGTTTTGGGACACCTCTCGCAGCCCCAGCATTTT	CATSRVLGHLSQPQHF
-	TRBV27	TRBJ1-1	-	TGTGCCAGCAGAGGAATGACAGGACTTAAAGCTTTCTTT	CASRGMTGLKAFF
-	TRBV18	TRBJ1-3	-	TGTGCCAGCTCACCGGAACCTGGAAACACCATATATTTT	CASSPEPGNTIYF
few	TRBV7-9	TRBJ2-2	TRBD2	TGTGCCAGCAGTCCGTTGGAGGCGGGAGTAATGGTTGGGGAGCTGTTTTTT	CASSPLEAGVMVGELFF
few	TRBV13	TRBJ2-5	-	TGTGCCAGCAGCTTAGGCCGCAGACAAGAGACCCAGTACTTC	CASSLGRRQETQYF
-	TRBV6-5	TRBJ1-5	-	TGTGCCAGCAGCCGAACAGATGCATGGGAGCCCCAGCATTTT	CASSRTDAWEPQHF
few	TRBV7-2	TRBJ2-1	TRBD2	TGTGCCAGCAGCCCGACTAGCGGGAGCAATGAGCAGTTCTTC	CASSPTSGSNEQFF
few	TRBV21-1	TRBJ2-7	-	TGTGCCAGCAGCAAAGGCCATCGGGACAGGGGCCACGAGCAGTACTTC	CASSKGHRDRGHEQYF
-	TRBV4-3	TRBJ2-7	-	TGCGCCAGCAGCCAGGACATTTACTACGAGCAGTACTTC	CASSQDIYYEQYF
-	TRBV4-2	TRBJ2-1	-	TGTGCCAGCAGCCAAGGAAACAACGGGGGCAATGAGCAGTTCTTC	CASSQGNNGGNEQFF
few	TRBV2	TRBJ2-7	TRBD1	TGTGCCAGCAGTGGGTCCGGGACAGGGACCTACGAGCAGTACTTC	CASSGSGTGTYEQYF
-	TRBV28	TRBJ2-3	-	TGTGCCAGCAGTTCAGGGACTTCGTTTGAGGATACGCAGTATTTT	CASSSGTSFEDTQYF
few	TRBV19	TRBJ2-3	TRBD1	TGTGCCACCAGGGGACAGCCTAGCACAGATACGCAGTATTTT	CATRGQPSTDTQYF
few	TRBV7-9	TRBJ2-1	-	TGTGCCACCTCAGAAGGGGCTCACTCCTACAATGAGCAGTTCTTC	CATSEGAHSYNEQFF
few	TRBV11-2	TRBJ2-1	TRBD2	TGTGCCAGCAGCTTCCTAGCGGGGGGCAGTGAGCAGTTCTTC	CASSFLAGGSEQFF
few	TRBV28	TRBJ2-3	-	TGTGCCAGCAGTAGTCCGGGACACGACACAGATACGCAGTATTTT	CASSSPGHDTDTQYF
-	TRBV28	TRBJ2-3	TRBD2	TGTGCCAGCAGCCACGGACTAGCGGGGGGTGGAGATACGCAGTATTTT	CASSHGLAGGGDTQYF
few	TRBV19	TRBJ2-5	-	TGTGCCAGTAGTAGGCGGGACAGACAAGAGACCCAGTACTTC	CASSRRDRQETQYF
-	TRBV4-3	TRBJ2-1	TRBD2	TGCGCCAGCAGCCTTAGCGGGAGGTCCTACAATGAGCAGTTCTTC	CASSLSGRSYNEQFF